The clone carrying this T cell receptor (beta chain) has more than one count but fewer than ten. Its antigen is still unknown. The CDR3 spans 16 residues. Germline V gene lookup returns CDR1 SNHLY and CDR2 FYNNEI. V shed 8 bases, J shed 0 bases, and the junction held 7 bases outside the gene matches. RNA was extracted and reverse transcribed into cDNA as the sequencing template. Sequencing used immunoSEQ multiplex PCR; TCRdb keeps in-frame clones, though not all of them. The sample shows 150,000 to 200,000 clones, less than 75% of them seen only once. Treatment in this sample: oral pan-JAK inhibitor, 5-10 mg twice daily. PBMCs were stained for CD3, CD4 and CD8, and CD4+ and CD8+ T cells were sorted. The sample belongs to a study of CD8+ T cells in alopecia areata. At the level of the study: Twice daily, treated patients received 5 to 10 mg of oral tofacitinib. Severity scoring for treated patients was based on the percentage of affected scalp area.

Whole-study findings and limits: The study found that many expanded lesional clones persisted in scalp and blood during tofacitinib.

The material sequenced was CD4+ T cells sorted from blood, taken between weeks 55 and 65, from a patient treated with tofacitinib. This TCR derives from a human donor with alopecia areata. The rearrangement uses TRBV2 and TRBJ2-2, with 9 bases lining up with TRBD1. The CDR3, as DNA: TGTGCCAGCGTGAAAGACAGGGGGGCGAACACCGGGGAGCTGTTTTTT. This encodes CASVKDRGANTGELFF.